The 5 T cell receptor beta chains below were found in one sample sequenced in a study of blood T cell repertoires in COVID-19. The method was immunoSEQ multiplex PCR; TCRdb's version includes in-frame clones alone and lacks a portion of them. The table records about 260,000 clones, 86% of them present only once. Sequenced: peripheral blood. The source of these receptors is a man aged 18 to 29 with active or convalescent COVID-19.

The genes are TRBV7-9 and TRBJ1-1; D unclear. V was clipped by 2 bases and J by 1 base, with 5 bases between them. CDR1 is SEHNR, CDR2 FQNEAQ, per germline (reference sequence). This CDR3 has 13 amino acids. The CDR3 is CASSLSGNTEAFF. In DNA form, the CDR3 reads TGTGCCAGCAGCTTATCCGGGAACACTGAAGCTTTCTTT.

J is TRBJ2-3 and V is TRBV24-1; TRBD1 matches at 10 bases. The CDR3 runs to 16 residues. Looked up from germline, CDR1 is KGHDR and CDR2 is SFDVKD. V was clipped by 0 bases and J by 3 bases; unmatched bases: 2. Here the CDR3 reads CATSDLDRGQTDTQYF. CDR3 coding DNA: TGTGCCACCAGTGATTTGGACAGGGGGCAAACAGATACGCAGTATTTT.

The genes are TRBV2 and TRBJ2-3; D unresolved. Germline assignment: CDR1 SNHLY and CDR2 FYNNEI. There are 14 residues in the CDR3. Trimming removed 6 bases from V and 0 bases from J, with 10 bases in between. Here the CDR3 reads CASRSQISTDTQYF. As DNA, the CDR3 is TGTGCCAGCAGGTCACAGATTAGCACAGATACGCAGTATTTT.

The chain combines TRBV12-3 or TRBV12-4 with TRBJ1-5; D remains ambiguous. CDR3 length: 13 residues. Trimming took off 1 base at V and 6 bases at J, with 7 bases between the two ends. The CDR3 reads CASSLVYRQPQHF. CDR3 bases: TGTGCCAGCAGTTTAGTTTATCGTCAGCCCCAGCATTTT.

This sequence joins TRBV6-5 and TRBJ2-7; perhaps TRBD1 as D (5 bases). CDR1 MNHEY and CDR2 SVGAGI come from the germline V gene. Trimming stripped 5 bases from V and 2 bases from J, with 13 bases between. This CDR3 has 14 residues. The CDR3 coding sequence is TGTGCCAGCAGTCAGGGCCAATCTACCTACGAGCAGTACTTC. It is translated as CASSQGQSTYEQYF.